The 7 T cell receptor beta chains presented below share a single source sample, sequenced in a study of blood T cells in healthy people across ages. Primers used in a second PCR of roughly 7 to 12 cycles were a sample-barcoded 5' primer and a J-beta primer mix. TCRdb passed the 5' RACE reads through MiXCR, listing each CDR3 protein once. The table has about 620,000 distinct CDR3 sequences, roughly half seen once. The sample was blood. All receptors come from a woman of 80 years or more in good health.

This clonotype was seen ten or more times. The rearrangement joins TRBV5-1 to TRBJ2-5; 9 bases agree with TRBD2. This CDR3 is 14 amino acids long. CDR1 and CDR2 from the germline V gene are SGHRS and YFSETQ. V lost 3 bases, J lost 3 bases, and 3 bases stayed unmatched. The CDR3 sequence is CASSSGLAEETQYF. The CDR3 DNA follows: TGCGCCAGCAGCTCGGGACTAGCTGAAGAGACCCAGTACTTC.

The CDR3 region is CASSFDTGTGNGELFF. In nucleotides, the CDR3 is TGCGCCAGCAGCTTTGACACCGGGACAGGGAACGGGGAGCTGTTTTTT. This chain joins TRBV5-1 and TRBJ2-2; TRBD1 aligns across 9 bases. CDR1 and CDR2 (germline): SGHRS, YFSETQ. This CDR3 has 16 amino acids. With 2 bases clipped from V and 7 bases from J, the junction kept 9 bases outside the gene matches.

The chain carries TRBV3-1 and TRBJ2-7, with TRBD2 as a possible D gene (6 bases). Trimming pared 4 bases from V and 3 bases from J, leaving 13 bases between. Germline CDR1 is LGHDT and CDR2 is YNNKEL (reference sequence). The CDR3 runs 14 residues. CDR3 residues: CASSRRGLGYEQYF. The CDR3 region has the DNA TGTGCCAGCAGCCGGCGGGGTTTGGGCTACGAGCAGTACTTC.

At least ten counts were recorded for this clonotype. The chain carries TRBV27 and TRBJ2-6; D unresolved. V dropped 8 bases and J dropped 9 bases, with 20 bases sitting between them. The germline V gene encodes CDR1 MNHEY and CDR2 SMNVEV (reference sequence). This CDR3 has 15 amino acids. CDR3 sequence (DNA): TGTGCCAGCGGGGAATCCGGGCCCCTCAGCAACGTCCTGACTTTC. Protein sequence: CASGESGPLSNVLTF.

Worth noting for this clonotype: A read error may explain this, as a much larger clone is one base away. The chain combines TRBV12-3 or TRBV12-4 with TRBJ2-4; D not resolved. Trimming cost V 6 bases and J 12 bases, with 18 bases left between them. This CDR3 has 13 residues. CDR3 nucleotides: TGTGCCAGCAGCCTGCTGGGCCCTGGCACTCAGTACTTC. The encoded protein is CASSLLGPGTQYF.

V is TRBV4-3 and J is TRBJ1-5; D is uncertain. The germline V and J ends were trimmed by 0 bases and 0 bases, with 9 bases remaining between them. Germline CDR1 is LGHNA and CDR2 is YSLEER. This CDR3 is 16 amino acids long. The CDR3 here is CASSQDWIYSNQPQHF. CDR3 DNA sequence: TGCGCCAGCAGCCAAGATTGGATATATAGCAATCAGCCCCAGCATTTT.

The table lists this clonotype with a count of one. Being one base from a much bigger clone, this may be a read error. The gene calls are TRBV14 and TRBJ2-3; a weak D match, TRBD1 (6 bases). The ends were cut back, 6 bases at V and 2 bases at J, with 15 bases in the middle. The CDR3 length is 15 residues. CDR1 is SGHDN, CDR2 FVKESK, per germline. As DNA, the CDR3 is TGTGCCAGCAGTCGGCGGACAGCCTCCACAGATACGCAGTATTTT. It specifies CASSRRTASTDTQYF. Looking up the rest from reference TRBV14 and TRBJ2-3 gives the full variable domain: EAGVTQFPSHSVIEKGQTVTLRCDPISGHDNLYWYRRVMGKEIKFLLHFVKESKQDESGMPNNRFLAERTGGTYSTLKVQPAELEDSGVYFCASSRRTASTDTQYFGPGTRLTVL.